This T cell receptor (beta chain) comes out of a study of T cells expressing NK-cell markers. Study-wide results and caveats: CD8+ T cells in 5 or 6 donors included dominant NKG2C+ clonotypes at roughly 1.0-8%.

The CDR3 extends over 15 amino acids. A remark on this clonotype: As yet, its antigen is unknown.

TCRdb re-called the 5' RACE reads and gives one entry per CDR3 protein, without DNA. The specimen's table records roughly 390,000 distinct CDR3 sequences. Source material: blood T cells: a sorted CD56 or NKG2C T cell subset, CD4+ or CD8+ T cells, or bulk PBMC T cells (not recorded which). The J gene is TRBJ1-2, the V gene TRBV12-3 or TRBV12-4; TCRdb picks TRBD1, but there is no DNA to check that call. This sequence originates from a man aged 18-70 years in good health. CDR3: CASSLTAGVSYGYTF.